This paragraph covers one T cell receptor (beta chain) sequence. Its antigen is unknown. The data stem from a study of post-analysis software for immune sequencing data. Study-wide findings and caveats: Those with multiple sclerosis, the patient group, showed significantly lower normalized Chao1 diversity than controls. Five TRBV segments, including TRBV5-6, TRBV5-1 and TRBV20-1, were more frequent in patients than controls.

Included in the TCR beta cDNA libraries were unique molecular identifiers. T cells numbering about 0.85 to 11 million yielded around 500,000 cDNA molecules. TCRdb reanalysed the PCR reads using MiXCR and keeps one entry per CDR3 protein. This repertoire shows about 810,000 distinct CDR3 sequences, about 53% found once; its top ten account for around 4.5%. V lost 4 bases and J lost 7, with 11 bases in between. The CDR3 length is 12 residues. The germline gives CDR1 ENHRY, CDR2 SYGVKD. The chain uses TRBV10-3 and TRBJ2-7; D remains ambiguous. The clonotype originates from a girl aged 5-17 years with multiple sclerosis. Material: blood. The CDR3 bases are TGTGCCATCAGTGTGGTGACGGAGGAGCAGTACTTC. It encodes CAISVVTEEQYF.